A single sample is the source of the 9 T cell receptor beta chains below, sequenced in a study of OX40 agonist ivuxolimab in advanced cancers. The data were produced by immunoSEQ multiplex PCR, yet TCRdb's version contains in-frame clones alone and is incomplete. The sample has tens of thousands of clones; 80% to 90% are singletons. The starting material was CD4+ or CD8+ T cells sorted from blood, obtained in a trial of the OX40 agonist ivuxolimab. These receptors were obtained from an adult with an advanced solid tumor such as melanoma, head and neck, liver or kidney cancer.

The rearrangement joins TRBV27 to TRBJ1-6, with 8 bases lining up with TRBD1. The germline CDR1 and CDR2 sequences are MNHEY and SMNVEV (reference sequence). This CDR3 comprises 15 residues. J gave up 6 bases and V 5 bases, and 6 bases lay outside the gene matches. The DNA of the CDR3 is TGTGCCAGCAGTCCCGGGACAGGATCTAATTCACCCCTCCACTTT. Its protein product is CASSPGTGSNSPLHF.

This clone was counted a few times. The chain uses TRBV9 and TRBJ2-7; TRBD1 agrees at 7 bases. Germline lookup yields CDR1 SGDLS and CDR2 YYNGEE. The CDR3 loop spans 12 amino acids. With 3 bases clipped from V and 5 bases from J, the junction kept 2 bases outside the gene matches. The CDR3 sequence is CASSGQGHEQYF. The CDR3 bases are TGTGCCAGCAGCGGACAGGGTCACGAGCAGTACTTC.

The chain is built from TRBV27 and TRBJ2-3; maybe TRBD1 (5 bases). The germline gives CDR1 MNHEY, CDR2 SMNVEV (reference sequence). V gave up 3 bases and J gave up 3 bases, with 13 bases separating them. The CDR3 contains 15 residues. The CDR3 sequence is CASSLTVFFTDTQYF. For the CDR3, the DNA is TGTGCCAGCAGTTTGACAGTATTTTTTACAGATACGCAGTATTTT.

A single count supports this clone. The chain recombines TRBV7-6 with TRBJ2-1, with D perhaps matching TRBD1 or TRBD2 (5 bases each). The V gene lost 5 bases and the J gene lost 2 bases, with 13 bases spanning the gap. CDR1 is SGHVS and CDR2 is FNYEAQ in the germline V gene. This CDR3 region has 15 residues. The CDR3 protein is CASSLGTAPYNEQFF. The CDR3 coding sequence is TGTGCCAGCAGCCTTGGGACGGCCCCCTACAATGAGCAGTTCTTC.

V gene TRBV27 combines with J gene TRBJ2-1, with 7 bases that match TRBD2. Germline lookup yields CDR1 MNHEY and CDR2 SMNVEV (reference sequence). V lost 3 bases and J lost 6; bases outside the gene matches: 8. The CDR3 has 15 amino acids. CDR3 sequence: CASSFGGGRGNEQFF. The CDR3 nucleotides are TGTGCCAGCAGTTTTGGTGGGGGGAGGGGCAATGAGCAGTTCTTC.

In DNA, the CDR3 is TGTGCCAGCAGTTACTCGATGGGCAGTAGGCCCGATACGCAGTATTTT. This translates into CASSYSMGSRPDTQYF. V and J are TRBV6-6 and TRBJ2-3; unclear D gene. With 0 bases removed from V and 6 bases from J, the gap between germline ends came to 16 bases. In germline, CDR1 is MNHNY, CDR2 SVGAGI (reference sequence). This CDR3 comprises 16 residues.

The chain is built from TRBV5-1 and TRBJ2-4, with D hard to call. This CDR3 region has 16 residues. Trimming took 0 bases from V and 0 from J, leaving 10 bases between them. The germline CDR1 and CDR2 sequences are SGHRS and YFSETQ. This CDR3 reads CASSLDLATAKNIQYF. The DNA of the CDR3 is TGCGCCAGCAGCTTGGACCTTGCTACAGCCAAAAACATTCAGTACTTC.

The chain joins TRBV28 to TRBJ2-3, with TRBD1 matching 7 bases. The CDR3 contains 12 residues. The ends lost 6 bases at V and 6 bases at J; junction bases unmatched: 3. Germline CDR1 reads MDHEN; CDR2 reads SYDVKM. In DNA form, the CDR3 reads TGTGCCAGCAGCACAGGGGTGGATACGCAGTATTTT. Translating gives CASSTGVDTQYF.

This chain uses TRBV9 with TRBJ2-1; D ambiguous. Germline V gives CDR1 SGDLS, CDR2 YYNGEE. Trimming removed 0 bases from V and 5 bases from J, with 3 bases in between. The CDR3 length is 12 residues. CDR3 sequence (DNA): TGTGCCAGCAGCGTAGCGCACAATGAGCAGTTCTTC. Its protein is CASSVAHNEQFF.